The text below deals with one T cell receptor beta chain. As yet, its antigen is unknown. TCR beta CDR3 sequences were amplified from RNA transcripts. A first-round RT-PCR of the TCR CDR3 used the HTBI primer set. MiXCR was run by TCRdb on the multiplex PCR reads, yielding one entry per CDR3 protein. The sample lists around 580,000 distinct CDR3 sequences; around 17% were seen once. Trimming left V 5 bases short and J 3 bases short, with 11 bases between. This CDR3 region has 14 residues. The V gene's germline CDR1 is SGHTA and CDR2 FQGNSA. This sample was included in a study of T cells in Graves' hyperthyroidism and ophthalmopathy. With a duration under 2 months, the hyperthyroidism was newly diagnosed in patients aged 18 to 65. Points from the study as a whole: A median around 5.9 months before onset, the model predicted ophthalmopathy. By a 13 V-J model, ophthalmopathy was set apart from stable hyperthyroidism. Researchers found most expanded thyroid clonotypes above 0.001 in blood as well.

Sample: blood. The chain joins TRBV7-2 to TRBJ1-5, with D possibly TRBD1 on 5 matching bases. This TCR was sampled from a woman aged 18-29 years with Graves' hyperthyroidism. CDR3 sequence: CASSPTGNNQPQHF. CDR3 DNA: TGTGCCAGCAGCCCAACAGGAAACAATCAGCCCCAGCATTTT. The whole variable domain, remainder taken from reference TRBV7-2 and TRBJ1-5, is GAGVSQSPSNKVTEKGKDVELRCDPISGHTALYWYRQSLGQGLEFLIYFQGNSAPDKSGLPSDRFSAERTGGSVSTLTIQRTQQEDSAVYLCASSPTGNNQPQHFGDGTRLSIL.